This T cell receptor beta chain emerged from a study of blood T cells in healthy people across ages. General observations from the study: Naive CD4+ cells and diversity were both higher in long-lived donors than in aged donors. In older individuals, TCR beta diversity per million T cells was lower, falling roughly linearly with age.

Deletions cut 1 base from V and 5 bases from J, with 10 bases between. This CDR3 spans 14 amino acids. CDR1 and CDR2 from the germline V gene are SEHNR and FQNEAQ (reference sequence). The authors ran a second PCR of roughly 6 to 12 cycles using a sample-barcoded 5' primer and a J-beta primer mix. All samples yielded 2.5 million or more CDR3-containing paired-end reads. MiXCR was run by TCRdb on the 5' RACE reads, yielding one entry per CDR3 protein. The sample has 1.4 million to 1.5 million distinct CDR3 sequences; approximately 38% are singletons. This clonotype was seen a single time. Its antigen remains unknown.

The receptor comes from a woman under 30 in good health. The genes are TRBV7-9 and TRBJ2-3; no clear D gene. Sequencing used blood. CDR3: CASSLEPELDTQYF. The CDR3 DNA follows: TGTGCCAGCAGCTTAGAACCCGAGTTAGATACGCAGTATTTT.